The 20 T cell receptor beta chains presented below share a single source sample, sequenced in a study of CD8+CD57+ T cells in acquired aplastic anemia. CDR3 and TCR beta VDJ profiling relied on genomic DNA as the template. MiXCR, applied by TCRdb to the reads, yields one record per CDR3 protein. This sample carries some 150,000 distinct CDR3 sequences, 41% of them seen once, and the ten largest clones take roughly 8.4%. Sequenced material: sorted CD4+, CD8+, or CD8+CD57+ T cells (not recorded which) from PBMCs. Source of these receptors: a human donor in good health, serving as a control.

On this clonotype: This may arise from a read error, as a much more abundant clone is one base away. The CDR3 protein is CAWKGGSEQYF. DNA of the CDR3: TGTGCCTGGAAAGGGGGCAGCGAGCAGTACTTC. The chain employs TRBV30 and TRBJ2-7; 7 bases line up with TRBD1. This CDR3 contains 11 residues. Germline lookup yields CDR1 GTSNPN and CDR2 SVGIG (reference sequence). V was pared by 4 bases and J by 6 bases, with 3 bases of the junction left unmatched.

The chain carries TRBV19 and TRBJ1-1; TRBD1 matches at 7 bases. V lost 5 bases, J lost 0 bases, and 3 bases stayed unmatched. CDR1 and CDR2 (germline): LNHDA, SQIVND (reference sequence). This CDR3 has 14 residues. CDR3 nucleotides: TGTGCCAGTAGTCGGGACAGACTGAACACTGAAGCTTTCTTT. Translated, it gives CASSRDRLNTEAFF.

This chain connects TRBV9 to TRBJ1-2; 8 nucleotides match TRBD1. Germline CDR1 and CDR2: SGDLS and YYNGEE. J lost 2 bases, V lost 0 bases, and 6 bases had no gene match. CDR3 length equals 16 residues. This CDR3 reads CASSVGSGQGNYGYTF. The CDR3 region has the DNA TGTGCCAGCAGCGTAGGTTCCGGACAGGGAAACTATGGCTACACCTTC.

The chain is built from TRBV5-6 and TRBJ2-2; 7 nucleotides agree with TRBD1. The V segment lost 0 bases and the J segment 7 bases; nucleotides outside the gene matches: 6. Germline assignment: CDR1 SGHDT and CDR2 YYEEEE. This CDR3 region has 15 residues. CDR3 sequence reads: CASSLDRGRGGELFF. CDR3 bases: TGTGCCAGCAGCTTGGACAGGGGTCGAGGCGGGGAGCTGTTTTTT.

Of note for this clonotype: A much more abundant neighbour one base away suggests this may be a read error. V and J are TRBV2 and TRBJ1-1; D perhaps matches TRBD1 (5 bases). The CDR3 is made up of 13 amino acids. Germline V lookup: CDR1 SNHLY, CDR2 FYNNEI. The CDR3 DNA reads as TGTGCCAGCAGTGAGGGGGTGGACACTGAAACTTTCTTT. It translates to CASSEGVDTETFF. Looking up the rest from reference TRBV2 and TRBJ1-1 gives the full variable domain: EPEVTQTPSHQVTQMGQEVILRCVPISNHLYFYWYRQILGQKVEFLVSFYNNEISEKSEIFDDQFSVERPDGSNFTLKIRSTKLEDSAMYFCASSEGVDTETFFGQGTRLTVV.

This clonotype has only a few counts. Since a much larger clone is just one base distant, this may be a read error. The V and J genes are TRBV19 and TRBJ2-5, with 8 bases matching TRBD1. Germline V CDR1 and CDR2: LNHDA, SQIVND (reference sequence). This CDR3 is built from 14 residues. With 3 bases clipped from V and 6 bases from J, the junction kept 6 bases outside the gene matches. The CDR3 is CASSMTGTGKTQYF. CDR3 nucleotide sequence: TGTGCCAGTAGTATGACCGGGACAGGAAAGACCCAGTACTTC.

The gene calls are TRBV24-1 and TRBJ2-7; tentatively, D is TRBD1 (5 bases). From germline, CDR1 is KGHDR and CDR2 SFDVKD. The CDR3 totals 13 residues. V shed 3 bases and J shed 4 bases, with 9 bases lying between them. CDR3 residues: CATSDPQGYEQYF. Written as DNA, the CDR3 is TGTGCCACCAGTGATCCGCAGGGTTACGAGCAGTACTTC.

The chain carries TRBV12-3 or TRBV12-4 and TRBJ1-6, with a tentative D call TRBD1 (5 bases). The CDR3 totals 15 residues. Trimming shortened V by 4 bases and J by 7 bases, and 14 bases separated the two germline ends. In nucleotides, the CDR3 is TGTGCCAGCAGTTCCTACCACAGGAACAATTCACCCCTCCACTTT. This encodes CASSSYHRNNSPLHF.

This clonotype occurred many times. The V gene is TRBV2, the J gene TRBJ2-5, with 9 bases identical to TRBD2. The ends lost 8 bases at V and 5 bases at J; junction bases unmatched: 9. This CDR3 is built from 14 residues. Germline CDR1 SNHLY, CDR2 FYNNEI. CDR3: CASGGGRALETQYF. CDR3 coding DNA: TGTGCCAGCGGGGGCGGGAGGGCCTTGGAGACCCAGTACTTC. Variable domain in full (rest from reference TRBV2 and TRBJ2-5): EPEVTQTPSHQVTQMGQEVILRCVPISNHLYFYWYRQILGQKVEFLVSFYNNEISEKSEIFDDQFSVERPDGSNFTLKIRSTKLEDSAMYFCASGGGRALETQYFGPGTRLLVL.

The gene calls are TRBV6-2 or TRBV6-3 and TRBJ2-7, with no clear D. Germline V gene sequence: CDR1 MNHEY, CDR2 SVGEGT. Trimming removed 6 bases from V and 12 bases from J, with 27 bases in between. There are 15 residues in the CDR3. The CDR3 DNA reads TGTGCCAGCAGCTACAACATGCGGCAGAGACCATATAGGTACTTC. It encodes CASSYNMRQRPYRYF.

The J gene is TRBJ2-1, the V gene TRBV2; D is uncertain. The CDR3 spans 12 residues. Trimming cost V 6 bases and J 10 bases, with 13 bases left between them. Germline V lookup: CDR1 SNHLY, CDR2 FYNNEI. The CDR3 reads CASRVPSYEQFF. The CDR3 nucleotides are TGTGCCAGCAGAGTCCCGAGCTACGAGCAGTTCTTC.

This clonotype has a count of ten or more. V usage is TRBV15 and J usage is TRBJ1-5; no definite D call. V gave up 2 bases and J gave up 4 bases, with 3 bases separating them. Germline CDR1 is LNHNV and CDR2 is YYDKDF (reference sequence). CDR3 length: 12 amino acids. CDR3 DNA: TGTGCCACCAGCAGACCTAATCAGCCCCAGCATTTT. As protein: CATSRPNQPQHF.

The V gene is TRBV19, the J gene TRBJ1-2, with 7 bases identical to TRBD1. With V trimmed by 1 base and J by 0 bases, 2 bases remained unmatched. Germline loops: CDR1 LNHDA, CDR2 SQIVND (reference sequence). The CDR3 extends over 15 amino acids. Here the CDR3 DNA reads TGTGCCAGTAGTATAGGTACAGGGGCTAACTATGGCTACACCTTC. It codes for CASSIGTGANYGYTF.

The chain couples TRBV6-1 to TRBJ2-5; TRBD2 matches at 10 bases. Germline CDR1 reads MNHNS; CDR2 reads SASEGT. The ends lost 5 bases at V and 5 bases at J; junction bases unmatched: 14. The CDR3 is 17 amino acids. CDR3 residues: CASSQPGLAGVRETQYF. The CDR3 DNA reads as TGTGCCAGCAGTCAACCCGGGCTAGCGGGGGTACGGGAGACCCAGTACTTC.

This clonotype turned up a few times. The CDR3 does not close with the conserved phenylalanine or tryptophan, likely indicating a read error. The genes are TRBV5-6 and TRBJ1-1; D gene unclear. Trimming took off 1 base at V and 1 base at J, with 8 bases between the two ends. The CDR3 runs 14 residues. Germline V gene data show CDR1 as SGHDT and CDR2 as YYEEEE. The CDR3 DNA reads as TGTGCCAGCAGCTTGTTAGACGGGAACACTGAAGCTTTCCTT. Its translation: CASSLLDGNTEAFL.

The chain employs TRBV30 and TRBJ2-2; 9 bases fit TRBD1. The CDR3 length is 16 residues. J gave up 4 bases and V 0 bases, and 6 bases lay outside the gene matches. Germline-derived CDR1 and CDR2 are GTSNPN and SVGIG (reference sequence). Written as DNA, the CDR3 is TGTGCCTGGAGTGTCGGAGGGACAGGGCCCACCGGGGAGCTGTTTTTT. Residues: CAWSVGGTGPTGELFF.

The V gene is TRBV19, the J gene TRBJ1-2, with 7 positions matching TRBD1. CDR3 length: 13 amino acids. The V gene's germline CDR1 is LNHDA and CDR2 SQIVND (reference sequence). The V and J ends lost 6 bases and 5 bases, in that order; junction bases with no gene match: 6. The CDR3 region is CASSTDRYYGYTF. CDR3 in DNA: TGTGCCAGTAGCACGGACAGGTATTATGGCTACACCTTC.

This clonotype was observed at least ten times. The CDR3 DNA reads as TGTGCCAGCAGCTTAGCACTAGCGGTAGGAGAGACCCAGTACTTC. Protein product: CASSLALAVGETQYF. This chain connects TRBV7-7 to TRBJ2-5, with TRBD2 matching 8 bases. Germline V gene data show CDR1 as SSHAT and CDR2 as FNYEAQ (reference sequence). Trimming removed 0 bases from V and 4 bases from J; junction bases left unmatched: 4. The CDR3 totals 15 residues. The whole variable domain, filled in from reference TRBV7-7 and TRBJ2-5, reads GAGVSQSPRYKVTKRGQDVTLRCDPISSHATLYWYQQALGQGPEFLTYFNYEAQPDKSGLPSDRFSAERPEGSISTLTIQRTEQRDSAMYRCASSLALAVGETQYFGPGTRLLVL.

The chain uses TRBV7-9 and TRBJ2-7, with a possible D match to TRBD2 (6 bases). The CDR3 sequence is 14 residues long. V lost 5 bases, J lost 0 bases, and 11 bases lay in between. Germline CDR1 SEHNR, CDR2 FQNEAQ (reference sequence). The DNA of the CDR3 is TGTGCCAGCAGCGGAGGGACGGCCTCCTACGAGCAGTACTTC. Protein product: CASSGGTASYEQYF.

This clonotype was counted a single time. The chain is built from TRBV9 and TRBJ2-1; a possible D gene is TRBD1 (6 bases). In germline, CDR1 is SGDLS, CDR2 YYNGEE. The CDR3 totals 15 residues. V was clipped by 0 bases and J by 4 bases, with 11 bases between them. In nucleotides, the CDR3 is TGTGCCAGCAGCGTAGGAACAGGGTCGTACAATGAGCAGTTCTTC. This sequence encodes CASSVGTGSYNEQFF.